This TCR beta chain was captured by sequencing in a study of blood T cells in healthy people across ages. General study points: Long-lived donors exceeded aged donors in naive CD4+ cells and diversity.

Primers used in a second PCR of about 7 to 12 cycles were a sample-barcoded 5' primer and a J-beta primer mix. TCRdb re-called the 5' RACE reads with MiXCR, one entry per CDR3 protein. The repertoire holds over 1,500,000 distinct CDR3 sequences, with approximately 39% as singletons. For this clonotype: Antigen specificity is unknown.

This CDR3 has 16 amino acids. Trimming stripped 4 bases from V and 5 bases from J, with 21 bases between. This receptor was identified in a human donor in good health. The V gene is TRBV12-3 or TRBV12-4, the J gene TRBJ2-7; D is perhaps TRBD1 or TRBD2 (6 bases each). Sequenced: blood. The CDR3 DNA sequence: TGTGCCAGCAGTTCCCTAGGAGGGGGTCTAGAGGACGAGCAGTACTTC. It encodes CASSSLGGGLEDEQYF.